This TCR beta chain derives from a study of T cells in Graves' hyperthyroidism and ophthalmopathy. Study outcomes and limitations: Most thyroid clonotypes expanded above 0.001 appeared in blood too.

The cohort's ophthalmopathy patients, a group with duration under 3 months, had a Clinical Activity Score of at least 3 and a NOSPECS grade of at least 4. This CDR3 spans 14 amino acids. In germline, CDR1 is GTSNPN, CDR2 SVGIG (reference sequence). The trim removed 1 base at V and 5 bases at J, leaving 7 bases unmatched. This clonotype was counted many times. Antigen: not known. There were TCR beta CDR3 regions amplified from RNA transcripts. The HTBI set primed first-round TCR CDR3 RT-PCR. A single record per CDR3 protein comes from TCRdb applying MiXCR to the multiplex PCR reads. The sample includes around 500,000 distinct CDR3 sequences, roughly a sixth of them seen just once.

This clonotype originated in a woman aged 30 to 39 with Graves' ophthalmopathy. Source material: blood. The chain recombines TRBV30 with TRBJ2-5; 7 nucleotides line up with TRBD2. The CDR3 nucleotides are TGTGCCTGGAGTGGGCAGGTGGGGGGGGAGACCCAGTACTTC. This encodes CAWSGQVGGETQYF.